This is a list of T cell receptor beta chains from one sample in a study of cytomegalovirus exposure and HLA in healthy donors. Method: immunoSEQ multiplex PCR; TCRdb's copy keeps in-frame clones and lacks some. The top ten hold roughly 0.8% of the sample, which has approximately 190,000 clones, roughly four fifths seen once. Sequencing was carried out using PBMCs. The receptor set was obtained from a woman aged 18-35 years in good health and CMV-seronegative. Each CDR3 is given with its conserved first and last residue. A D gene is named only where the DNA matches it firmly. Only part of the rows carry a size: once, few, many, or a class if the clone is expanded.

J gene: TRBJ1-1; D gene: NA; clone size: NA; V gene: TRBV5-1; CDR3 protein: CASSSGGGATEAFF
J gene: TRBJ2-7; D gene: TRBD1; clone size: NA; V gene: TRBV19; CDR3 protein: CASSITGDYEQYF
J gene: TRBJ1-6; D gene: NA; clone size: once; V gene: TRBV20-1; CDR3 protein: CSAFEGSPLHF
J gene: TRBJ2-7; D gene: TRBD2; clone size: NA; V gene: TRBV18; CDR3 protein: CASSPTGIAGGTYEQYF
J gene: TRBJ1-2; D gene: TRBD1; clone size: NA; V gene: TRBV15; CDR3 protein: CATSSRGLRDRDGYTF
J gene: TRBJ2-1; D gene: NA; clone size: NA; V gene: TRBV20-1; CDR3 protein: CSADRVFF
J gene: TRBJ2-7; D gene: TRBD1; clone size: NA; V gene: TRBV5-1; CDR3 protein: CASSPLPTGIYEQYF
J gene: TRBJ2-1; D gene: NA; clone size: NA; V gene: TRBV7-9; CDR3 protein: CASSNPTQDNEQFF
J gene: TRBJ1-6; D gene: NA; clone size: NA; V gene: TRBV29-1; CDR3 protein: CSVEELGEGGPALHF
J gene: TRBJ2-7; D gene: TRBD1; clone size: NA; V gene: TRBV7-9; CDR3 protein: CASSPDREQYEQYF